A single TCR beta chain is shown here with its context. Antigen specificity is unknown. An amount of RNA that ranged from roughly 0.5 to 1 ug was reverse transcribed with random hexamers. Via MiXCR, TCRdb re-called the immunoSEQ multiplex PCR reads, giving one row per CDR3 protein. The table shows 150,000 to 200,000 distinct CDR3 sequences, with 92% occurring only once. The data stem from a study of CD8 T cells in Susac syndrome. Study-wide results and caveats: Only a relatively small number of individuals were included in the TCR sequencing and HLA analysis.

The CDR3 consists of 14 residues. With 5 bases clipped from V and 6 bases from J, the junction kept 5 bases outside the gene matches. Looked up from germline, CDR1 is SGHAT and CDR2 is FQNNGV. The material sequenced was CD4+ T cells from PBMCs. The chain employs TRBV11-2 and TRBJ2-7, with TRBD1 matching over 12 bases. This TCR was recovered from a human donor in good health. CDR3 in DNA: TGTGCCAGCAGCCACAGGGACAGGGGGCGCGAGCAGTACTTC. Translation: CASSHRDRGREQYF. Supplemented by reference TRBV11-2 and TRBJ2-7, the full variable domain reads EAGVAQSPRYKIIEKRQSVAFWCNPISGHATLYWYQQILGQGPKLLIQFQNNGVVDDSQLPKDRFSAERLKGVDSTLKIQPAKLEDSAVYLCASSHRDRGREQYFGPGTRLTVT.